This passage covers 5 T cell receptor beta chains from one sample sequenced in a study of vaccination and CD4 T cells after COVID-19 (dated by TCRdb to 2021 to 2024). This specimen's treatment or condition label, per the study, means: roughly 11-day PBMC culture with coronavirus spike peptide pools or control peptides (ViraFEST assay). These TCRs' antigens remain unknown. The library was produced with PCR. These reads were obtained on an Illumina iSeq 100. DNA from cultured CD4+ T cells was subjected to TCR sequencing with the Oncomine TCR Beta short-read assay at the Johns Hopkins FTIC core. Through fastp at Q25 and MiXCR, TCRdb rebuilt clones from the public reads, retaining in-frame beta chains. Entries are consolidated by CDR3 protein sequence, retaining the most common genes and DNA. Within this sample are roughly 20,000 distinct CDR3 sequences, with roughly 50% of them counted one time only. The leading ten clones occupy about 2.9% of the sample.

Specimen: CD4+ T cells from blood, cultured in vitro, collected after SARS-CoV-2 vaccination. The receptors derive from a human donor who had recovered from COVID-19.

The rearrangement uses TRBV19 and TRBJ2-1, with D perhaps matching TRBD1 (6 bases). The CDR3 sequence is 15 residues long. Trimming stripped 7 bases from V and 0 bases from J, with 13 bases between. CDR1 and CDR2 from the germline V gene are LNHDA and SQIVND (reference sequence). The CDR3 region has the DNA TGTGCCAGTACGTTTGACAGGAGCTCCTACAATGAGCAGTTCTTC. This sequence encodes CASTFDRSSYNEQFF.

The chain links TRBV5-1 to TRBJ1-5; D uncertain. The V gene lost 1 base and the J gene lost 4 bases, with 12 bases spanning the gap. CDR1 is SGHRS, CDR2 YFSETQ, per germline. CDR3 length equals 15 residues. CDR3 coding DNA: TGCGCCAGCAGCTTGAGAGGAGGCGTTAATCAGCCCCAGCATTTT. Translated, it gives CASSLRGGVNQPQHF.

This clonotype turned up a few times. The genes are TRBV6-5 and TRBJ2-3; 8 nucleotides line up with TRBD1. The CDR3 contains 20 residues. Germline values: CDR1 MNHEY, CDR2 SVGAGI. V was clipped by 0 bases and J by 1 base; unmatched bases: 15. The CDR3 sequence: CASSYSDRASGWVGTDTQYF. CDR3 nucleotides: TGTGCCAGCAGTTACTCGGACAGGGCGTCGGGTTGGGTTGGCACAGATACGCAGTATTTT.

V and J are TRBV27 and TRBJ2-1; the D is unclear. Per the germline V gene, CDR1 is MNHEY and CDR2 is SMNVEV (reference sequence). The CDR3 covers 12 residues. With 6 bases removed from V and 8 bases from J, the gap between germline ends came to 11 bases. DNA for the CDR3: TGTGCCAGCAGGACCCGGGTCCATGAGCAGTTCTTC. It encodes CASRTRVHEQFF.

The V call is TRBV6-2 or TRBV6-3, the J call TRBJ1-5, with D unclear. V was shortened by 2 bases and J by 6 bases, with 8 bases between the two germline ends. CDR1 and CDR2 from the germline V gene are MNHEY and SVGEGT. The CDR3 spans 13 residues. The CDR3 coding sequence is TGTGCCAGCAGTTACGTCGGAACTCAGCCCCAGCATTTT. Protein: CASSYVGTQPQHF.